The entry below describes one T cell receptor beta chain. What it binds is not known. Germline V gene sequence: CDR1 SEHNR, CDR2 FQNEAQ (reference sequence). This CDR3 region has 14 residues. The V and J ends lost 2 bases and 2 bases respectively, with 9 bases between them. The table came from immunoSEQ multiplex PCR; TCRdb's copy has only in-frame clones and leaves some out. The sample includes about 120,000 clones, 89% of them seen just once. The data originate from a study of cytomegalovirus exposure and HLA in healthy donors. Turning to the study itself: It was reported in a later analysis that the 120 or so validation repertoires used the same platform as the approximately 670 first-cohort repertoires. Study-wide points: For most TCR sequences rarity was the rule, although some public TCRs occurred in many donors. The study put 150 to 200 TCR beta chains on its list as cytomegalovirus-associated. Subsequent analysis revealed that first-cohort TCR clusters tended to co-occur in the approximately 120 validation repertoires.

The source of this sequence is a young woman in good health and CMV-seronegative. The V and J genes are TRBV7-9 and TRBJ1-1; a possible D gene is TRBD1 (5 bases). Source material: PBMCs. CDR3 loop: CASSLQGPNTEAFF. The CDR3 region has the DNA TGTGCCAGCAGCTTACAGGGCCCAAACACTGAAGCTTTCTTT.